The entry that follows covers one T cell receptor beta chain sequence. Antigen: not known. Some clones are missing from TCRdb's copy, which holds only in-frame ones; the method was immunoSEQ multiplex PCR. The sample contains approximately 96,000 clones, 85% to 95% of which appear only once. The CDR3 runs to 16 residues. Trimming took off 3 bases at V and 0 bases at J, with 12 bases between the two ends. Time point here: cycle 4 day 1 (C4D1), after less than seven weeks of nivolumab. Autologous stem cell transplantation was followed by relapse in every patient, and brentuximab vedotin exposure varied. The data derive from a study of PD-1 blockade in classical Hodgkin lymphoma. The study, taken as a whole, reports: Repertoire difference causes, possibly disease activity or prior therapy, remain undefined. Patients starting nivolumab under 1 year after ASCT were excluded.

The TCR sequence derives from a human donor with classical Hodgkin lymphoma. The sample here was peripheral blood mononuclear cells (PBMCs), taken before the fourth cycle of nivolumab. This chain uses TRBV23-1 with TRBJ1-5, with D possibly being TRBD1 (6 bases). TRBV23-1 is reported as an ORF; its role is uncertain. CDR3 loop: CASSQEGGNSNQPQHF. In DNA, the CDR3 is TGCGCCAGCAGTCAGGAGGGGGGCAATAGCAATCAGCCCCAGCATTTT.